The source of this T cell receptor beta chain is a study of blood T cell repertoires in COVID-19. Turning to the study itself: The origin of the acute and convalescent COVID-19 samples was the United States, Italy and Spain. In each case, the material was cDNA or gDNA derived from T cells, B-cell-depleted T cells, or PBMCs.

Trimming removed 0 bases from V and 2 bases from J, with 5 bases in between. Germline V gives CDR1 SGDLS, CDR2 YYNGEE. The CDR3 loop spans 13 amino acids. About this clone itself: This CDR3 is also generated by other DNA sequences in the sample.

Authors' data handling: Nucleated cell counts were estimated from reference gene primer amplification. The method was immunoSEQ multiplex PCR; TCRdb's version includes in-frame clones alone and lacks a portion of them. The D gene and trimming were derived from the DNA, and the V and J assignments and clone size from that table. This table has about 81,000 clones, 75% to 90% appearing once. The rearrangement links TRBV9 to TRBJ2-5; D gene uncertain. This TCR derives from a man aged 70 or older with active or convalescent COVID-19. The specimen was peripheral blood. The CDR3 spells CASSVGQQETQYF. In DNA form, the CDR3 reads TGTGCCAGCAGCGTAGGGCAGCAAGAGACCCAGTACTTC.